This TCR beta chain was documented in a study of radiation and T cells in renal cell carcinoma. Study results and caveats: From baseline, blood top tumor clonotypes peaked at 2 weeks post-radiation. Pretreatment tumor biopsies were lacking, so baseline clonotypes are unknown.

Points on this clone: Its antigen is still unknown.

Time point given: baseline pretreatment blood. The treatment: 15 Gy SBRT to primary tumor, nephrectomy 4 weeks later. After SBRT, blood was collected at 2 and 4 weeks, plus baseline. Clear cell pathology was present in this patient's renal cell carcinoma. This table comes from immunoSEQ multiplex PCR, and its TCRdb copy is limited to in-frame clones, with some not included. The sample has 100,000 to 150,000 clones; around 80% are singletons. This CDR3 has 16 amino acids. The germline CDR1 and CDR2 sequences are MGHRA and YSYEKL. The germline V and J ends were trimmed by 1 base and 2 bases, with 11 bases remaining between them.

This chain joins TRBV4-1 and TRBJ1-4; the D gene is possibly TRBD1 (5 bases). The TCR was taken from a woman aged 55-69 years with renal cell carcinoma. Specimen: blood, collected from a patient whose treatment included radiotherapy and nephrectomy. The CDR3 DNA sequence: TGCGCCAGCAGCCAAGTAGTGGGGCCCACTAATGAAAAACTGTTTTTT. Protein product: CASSQVVGPTNEKLFF.